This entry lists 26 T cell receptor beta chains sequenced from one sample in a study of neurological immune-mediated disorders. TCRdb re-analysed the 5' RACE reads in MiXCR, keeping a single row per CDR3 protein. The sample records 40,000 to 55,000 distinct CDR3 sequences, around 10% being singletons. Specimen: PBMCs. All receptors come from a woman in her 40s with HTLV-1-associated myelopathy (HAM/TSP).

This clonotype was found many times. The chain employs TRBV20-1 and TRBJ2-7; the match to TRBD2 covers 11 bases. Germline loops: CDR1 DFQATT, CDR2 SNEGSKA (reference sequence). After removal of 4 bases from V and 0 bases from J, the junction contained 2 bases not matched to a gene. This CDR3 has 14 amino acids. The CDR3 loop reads CSANSGGDSYEQYF. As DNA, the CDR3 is TGCAGTGCTAATAGCGGGGGGGACTCCTACGAGCAGTACTTC.

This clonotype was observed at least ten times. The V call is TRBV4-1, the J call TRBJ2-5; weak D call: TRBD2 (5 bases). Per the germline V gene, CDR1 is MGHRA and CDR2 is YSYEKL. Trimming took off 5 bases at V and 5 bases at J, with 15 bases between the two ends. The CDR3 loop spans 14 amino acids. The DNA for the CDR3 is TGCGCCAGCAGCATACGGACGGCGGGCGAGACCCAGTACTTC. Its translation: CASSIRTAGETQYF.

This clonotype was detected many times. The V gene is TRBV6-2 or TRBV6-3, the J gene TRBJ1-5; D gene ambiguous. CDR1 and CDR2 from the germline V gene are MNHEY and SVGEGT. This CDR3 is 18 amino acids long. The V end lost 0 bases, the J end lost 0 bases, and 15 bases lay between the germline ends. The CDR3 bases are TGTGCCAGCAGTTACTCGAGGGAGCAATCAACTAGCAATCAGCCCCAGCATTTT. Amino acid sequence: CASSYSREQSTSNQPQHF.

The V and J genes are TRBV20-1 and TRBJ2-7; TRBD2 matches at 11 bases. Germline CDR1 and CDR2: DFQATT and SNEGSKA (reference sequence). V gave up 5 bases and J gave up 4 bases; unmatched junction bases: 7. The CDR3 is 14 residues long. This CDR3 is CSAHNLAGGYEQYF. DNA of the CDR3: TGCAGTGCTCATAATCTAGCGGGGGGATACGAGCAGTACTTC.

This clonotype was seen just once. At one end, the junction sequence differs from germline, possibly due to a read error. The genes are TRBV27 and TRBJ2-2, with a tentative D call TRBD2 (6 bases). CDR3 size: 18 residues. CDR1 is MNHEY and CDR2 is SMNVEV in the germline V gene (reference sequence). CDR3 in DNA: TGTGCCAACAGTCAGCGGGCTGTAACTTACGCGTACACCGGGGAGCTGTTTTTT. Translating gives CANSQRAVTYAYTGELFF.

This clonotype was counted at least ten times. CDR3 DNA: TGTGCCAGCAGCTTTTTTAGGGGGAGCTACAATGAGCAGTTCTTC. It specifies CASSFFRGSYNEQFF. V gene TRBV7-3 combines with J gene TRBJ2-1; D might be TRBD1 (6 bases). The CDR3 covers 15 residues. The germline V gene has CDR1 SGHTA and CDR2 FQGTGA. V was pared by 3 bases and J by 3 bases, with 12 bases between. Using reference TRBV7-3 and TRBJ2-1 for the parts outside the CDR3, the full variable domain is GAGVSQTPSNKVTEKGKYVELRCDPISGHTALYWYRQSLGQGPEFLIYFQGTGAADDSGLPNDRFFAVRPEGSVSTLKIQRTERGDSAVYLCASSFFRGSYNEQFFGPGTRLTVL.

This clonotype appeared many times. The CDR3 bases are TGTGCCAGCAGGCAGGACGGGGGCGTAAAAGATACGCAGTATTTT. Translating it yields CASRQDGGVKDTQYF. J is TRBJ2-3 and V is TRBV6-6; TRBD1 or TRBD2 may be the D gene (6 bases each). V lost 6 bases and J lost 5, with 18 bases in between. Looked up from germline, CDR1 is MNHNY and CDR2 is SVGAGI (reference sequence). The CDR3 sequence is 15 residues long.

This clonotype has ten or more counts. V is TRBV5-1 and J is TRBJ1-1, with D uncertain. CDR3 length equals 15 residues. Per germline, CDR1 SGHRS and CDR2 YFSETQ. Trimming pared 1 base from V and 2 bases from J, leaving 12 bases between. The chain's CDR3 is CASSLREGGNTEAFF. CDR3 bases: TGCGCCAGCAGCTTGAGGGAGGGAGGAAACACTGAAGCTTTCTTT.

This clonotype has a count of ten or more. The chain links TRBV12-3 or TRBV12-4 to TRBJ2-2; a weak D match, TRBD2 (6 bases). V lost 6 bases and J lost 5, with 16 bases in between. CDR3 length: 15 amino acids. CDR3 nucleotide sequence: TGTGCCAGCAGAGGCGGGGCATCTGGAACCGGGGAGCTGTTTTTT. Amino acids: CASRGGASGTGELFF.

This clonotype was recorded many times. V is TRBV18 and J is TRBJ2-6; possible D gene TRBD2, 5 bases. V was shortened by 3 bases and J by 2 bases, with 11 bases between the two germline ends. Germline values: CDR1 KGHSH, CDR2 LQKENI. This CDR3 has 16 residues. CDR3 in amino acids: CASSPEGGAGANVLTF. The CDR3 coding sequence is TGTGCCAGCTCACCCGAAGGAGGAGCTGGGGCCAACGTCCTGACTTTC.

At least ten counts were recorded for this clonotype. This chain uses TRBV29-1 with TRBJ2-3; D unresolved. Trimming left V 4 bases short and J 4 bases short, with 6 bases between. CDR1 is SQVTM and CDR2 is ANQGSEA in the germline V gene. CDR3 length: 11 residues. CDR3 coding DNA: TGCAGCGTTGTTAAGGCAGATACGCAGTATTTT. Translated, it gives CSVVKADTQYF.

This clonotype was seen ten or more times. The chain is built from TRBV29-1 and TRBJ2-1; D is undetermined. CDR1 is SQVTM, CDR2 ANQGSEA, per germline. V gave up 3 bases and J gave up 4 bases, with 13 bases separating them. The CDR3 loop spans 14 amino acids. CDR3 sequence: CSVDGSSYYNEQFF. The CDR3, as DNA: TGCAGCGTTGACGGCTCCTCTTATTACAATGAGCAGTTCTTC.

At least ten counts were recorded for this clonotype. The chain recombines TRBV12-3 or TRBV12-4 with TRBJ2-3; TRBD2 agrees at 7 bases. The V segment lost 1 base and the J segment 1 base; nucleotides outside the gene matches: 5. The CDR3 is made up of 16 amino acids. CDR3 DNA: TGTGCCAGCAGTTTAGGTCTAGCGGAAGGCACAGATACGCAGTATTTT. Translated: CASSLGLAEGTDTQYF.

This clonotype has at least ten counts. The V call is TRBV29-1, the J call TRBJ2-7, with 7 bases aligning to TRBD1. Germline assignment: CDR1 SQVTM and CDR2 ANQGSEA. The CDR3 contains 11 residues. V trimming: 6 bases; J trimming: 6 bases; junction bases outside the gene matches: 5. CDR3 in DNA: TGCAGCGTCGCTCAGGGGGTCGAGCAGTACTTC. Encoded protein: CSVAQGVEQYF.

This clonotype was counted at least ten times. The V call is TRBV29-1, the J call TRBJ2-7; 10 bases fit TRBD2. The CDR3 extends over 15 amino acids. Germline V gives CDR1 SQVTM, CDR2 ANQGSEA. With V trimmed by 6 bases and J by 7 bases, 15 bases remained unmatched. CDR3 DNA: TGCAGCGTGACCTTGCCTAGCGGGGGCCAAGCGGAGCAGTACTTC. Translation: CSVTLPSGGQAEQYF.

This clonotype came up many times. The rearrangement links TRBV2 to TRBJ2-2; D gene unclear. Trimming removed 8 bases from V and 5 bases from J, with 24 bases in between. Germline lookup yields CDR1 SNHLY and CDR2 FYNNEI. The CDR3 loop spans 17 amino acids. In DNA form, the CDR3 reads TGTGCCAGCCTAGAAAGAGCCGGGCTTCGGTCGACCGGGGAGCTGTTTTTT. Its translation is CASLERAGLRSTGELFF.

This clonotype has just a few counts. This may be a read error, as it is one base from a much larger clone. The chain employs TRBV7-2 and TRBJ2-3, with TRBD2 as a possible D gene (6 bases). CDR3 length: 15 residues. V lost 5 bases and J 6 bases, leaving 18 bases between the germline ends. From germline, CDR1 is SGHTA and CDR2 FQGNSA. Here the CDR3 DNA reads TGTGCCAGCAGCCATGCGGCCTGGCGGGGCGATACGCAGTATTTT. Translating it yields CASSHAAWRGDTQYF. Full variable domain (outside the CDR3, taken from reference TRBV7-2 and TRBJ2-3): GAGVSQSPSNKVTEKGKDVELRCDPISGHTALYWYRQSLGQGLEFLIYFQGNSAPDKSGLPSDRFSAERTGGSVSTLTIQRTQQEDSAVYLCASSHAAWRGDTQYFGPGTRLTVL.

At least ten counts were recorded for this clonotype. The chain's CDR3 is CASSLDSGHGTDTQYF. The CDR3 DNA reads TGCGCCAGCAGCTTGGATTCTGGTCATGGCACAGATACGCAGTATTTT. The genes are TRBV5-1 and TRBJ2-3; D not certain. V lost 0 bases to trimming and J lost 1 base, with 12 bases between them. This CDR3 is built from 16 residues. Germline CDR1 and CDR2: SGHRS and YFSETQ.

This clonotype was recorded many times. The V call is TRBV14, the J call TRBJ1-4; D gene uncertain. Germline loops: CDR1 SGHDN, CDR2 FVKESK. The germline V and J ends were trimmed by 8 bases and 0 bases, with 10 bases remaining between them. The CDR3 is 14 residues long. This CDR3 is CASRGIATNEKLFF. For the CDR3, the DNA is TGTGCCAGCCGGGGAATAGCAACTAATGAAAAACTGTTTTTT.

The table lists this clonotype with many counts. The CDR3 bases are TGTGCCAGCTCACCCCTCCGCTGGGCTTGGTATGAGCAGTTCTTC. This codes for CASSPLRWAWYEQFF. This rearrangement joins TRBV18 to TRBJ2-1; D ambiguous. CDR1 and CDR2 from the germline V gene are KGHSH and LQKENI. With 3 bases removed from V and 8 bases from J, the gap between germline ends came to 17 bases. This CDR3 comprises 15 residues.

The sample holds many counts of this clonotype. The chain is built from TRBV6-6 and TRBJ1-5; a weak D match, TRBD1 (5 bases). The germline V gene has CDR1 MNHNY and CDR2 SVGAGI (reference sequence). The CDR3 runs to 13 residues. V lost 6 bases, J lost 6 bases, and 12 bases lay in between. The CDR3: CASSWGPTQPQHF. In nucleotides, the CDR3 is TGTGCCAGCAGCTGGGGCCCTACTCAGCCCCAGCATTTT.

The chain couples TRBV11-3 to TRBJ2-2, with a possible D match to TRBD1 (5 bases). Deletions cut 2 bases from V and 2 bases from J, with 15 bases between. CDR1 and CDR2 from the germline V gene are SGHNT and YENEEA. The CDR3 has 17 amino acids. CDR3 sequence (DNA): TGTGCCAGCAGCTTATATGGGGCAGCGATCAACACCGGGGAGCTGTTTTTT. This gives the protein CASSLYGAAINTGELFF.

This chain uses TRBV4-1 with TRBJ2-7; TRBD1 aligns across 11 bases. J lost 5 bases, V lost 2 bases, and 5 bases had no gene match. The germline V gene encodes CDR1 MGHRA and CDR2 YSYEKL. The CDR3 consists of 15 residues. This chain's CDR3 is CASSQPRTGGHEQYF. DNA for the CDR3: TGCGCCAGCAGCCAACCCCGGACAGGGGGCCACGAGCAGTACTTC.

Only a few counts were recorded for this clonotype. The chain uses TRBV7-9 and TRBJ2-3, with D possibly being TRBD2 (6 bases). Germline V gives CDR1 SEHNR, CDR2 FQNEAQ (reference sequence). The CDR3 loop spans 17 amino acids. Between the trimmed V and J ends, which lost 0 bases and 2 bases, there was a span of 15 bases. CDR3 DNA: TGTGCCAGCAGCTTAGCCTTTGCGGGGCCCCCCACAGATACGCAGTATTTT. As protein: CASSLAFAGPPTDTQYF. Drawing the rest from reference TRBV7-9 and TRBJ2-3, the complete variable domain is DTGVSQNPRHKITKRGQNVTFRCDPISEHNRLYWYRQTLGQGPEFLTYFQNEAQLEKSRLLSDRFSAERPKGSFSTLEIQRTEQGDSAMYLCASSLAFAGPPTDTQYFGPGTRLTVL.

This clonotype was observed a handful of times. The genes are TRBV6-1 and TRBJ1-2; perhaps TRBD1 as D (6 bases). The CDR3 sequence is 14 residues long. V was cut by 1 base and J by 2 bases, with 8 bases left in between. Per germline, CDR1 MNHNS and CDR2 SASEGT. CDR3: CASSEVTGNYGYTF. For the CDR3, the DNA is TGTGCCAGCAGTGAAGTTACAGGGAACTATGGCTACACCTTC.

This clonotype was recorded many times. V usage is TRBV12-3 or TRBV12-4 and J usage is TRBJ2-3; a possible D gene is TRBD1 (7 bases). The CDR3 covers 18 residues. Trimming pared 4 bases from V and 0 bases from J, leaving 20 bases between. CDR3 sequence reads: CASSSTRRGLSSTDTQYF. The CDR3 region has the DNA TGTGCCAGCAGTTCCACTAGGAGGGGGCTCTCCAGCACAGATACGCAGTATTTT.